This T cell receptor (beta chain) was recorded in a study of response to subunit inactivated influenza vaccine. Study-wide results and limits: The authors suggested that few new T cells are recruited per seasonal influenza vaccination.

Germline V gene lookup returns CDR1 SSHAT and CDR2 FNYEAQ (reference sequence). The CDR3 is 13 amino acids. This clonotype occurred a few times. Antigen unknown. The junction departs from germline at one end; a sequencing error may be responsible. TCRdb fed the RT-PCR reads into MiXCR, producing one record per CDR3 protein. The data contain about 480,000 distinct CDR3 sequences, 13% of them singletons. The clonotype originates from a man in his fifties or sixties who received an inactivated influenza vaccine. Sequences were derived from PBMCs from blood, sampled about 40 days after vaccination. This chain uses TRBV7-7 with TRBJ2-1; TRBD1 matches at 7 bases. The CDR3, as DNA: TGTGCTAGCAGCACCCATAACGACAGGGTCCAGTTCTTC. Its translation is CASSTHNDRVQFF.